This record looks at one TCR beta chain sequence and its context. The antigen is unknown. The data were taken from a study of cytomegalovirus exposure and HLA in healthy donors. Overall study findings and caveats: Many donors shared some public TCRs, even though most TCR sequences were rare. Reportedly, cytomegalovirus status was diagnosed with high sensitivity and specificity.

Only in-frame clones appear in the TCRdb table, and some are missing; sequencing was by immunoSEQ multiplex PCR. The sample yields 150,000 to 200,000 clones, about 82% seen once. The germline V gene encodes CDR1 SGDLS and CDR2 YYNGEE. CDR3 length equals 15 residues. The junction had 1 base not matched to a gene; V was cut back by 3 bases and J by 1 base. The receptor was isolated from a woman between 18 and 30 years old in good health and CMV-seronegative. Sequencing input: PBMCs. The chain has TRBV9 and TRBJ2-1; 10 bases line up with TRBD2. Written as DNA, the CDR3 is TGTGCCAGCAGCGGGACTAGCGGTTCCTACAATGAGCAGTTCTTC. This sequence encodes CASSGTSGSYNEQFF.